The clone carrying this T cell receptor (beta chain) has only a few counts. Its antigen is unidentified. These data originate in a study of beta chain features in type 1 diabetes. General study results and limits: PCR could preferentially amplify shorter templates, alike in patients and controls. People with Type 1 diabetes carried modestly yet significantly shorter TCRB CDR3s in all four CD4+ subsets.

CDR3 length: 13 amino acids. Germline V gene sequence: CDR1 SNHLY, CDR2 FYNNEI. V gave up 6 bases and J gave up 3 bases, with 9 bases separating them. It was one heparinised blood draw, averaging around 120 mL, that each donor gave. The authors reverse transcribed all of the isolated RNA, so sequencing captured expressed TCRB transcripts. Mean read depth for naive, central memory and regulatory T cell samples was approximately 3.57 million reads. Method: immunoSEQ multiplex PCR; TCRdb's copy keeps in-frame clones and lacks some. The table lists a few hundred thousand clones, roughly a tenth of them singletons.

Sequenced material: naive CD4+ T cells from blood. The chain couples TRBV2 to TRBJ2-1; TRBD2 might be the D (5 bases). The source is a man aged 25-40 years with type 1 diabetes. The CDR3 sequence is CASRKRDYNEQFF. DNA of the CDR3: TGTGCCAGCAGGAAGAGGGACTACAATGAGCAGTTCTTC.